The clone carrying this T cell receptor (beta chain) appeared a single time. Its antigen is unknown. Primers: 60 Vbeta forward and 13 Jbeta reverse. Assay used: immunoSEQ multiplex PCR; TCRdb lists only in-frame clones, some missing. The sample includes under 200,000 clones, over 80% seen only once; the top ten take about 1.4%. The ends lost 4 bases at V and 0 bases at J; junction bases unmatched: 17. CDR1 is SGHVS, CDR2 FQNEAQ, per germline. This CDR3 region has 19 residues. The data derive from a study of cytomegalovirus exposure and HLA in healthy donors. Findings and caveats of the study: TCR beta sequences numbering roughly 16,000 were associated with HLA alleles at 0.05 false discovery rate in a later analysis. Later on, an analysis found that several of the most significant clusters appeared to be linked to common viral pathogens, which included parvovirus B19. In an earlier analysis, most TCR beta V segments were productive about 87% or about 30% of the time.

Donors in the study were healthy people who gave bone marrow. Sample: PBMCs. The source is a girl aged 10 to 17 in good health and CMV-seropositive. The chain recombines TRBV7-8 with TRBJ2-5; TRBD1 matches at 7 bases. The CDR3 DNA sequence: TGTGCCAGCAGCTCCTTTGGTGGTAAGACAGGGAACAACCAAGAGACCCAGTACTTC. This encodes CASSSFGGKTGNNQETQYF.